One and the same sample provided the 25 T cell receptor beta chains below, sequenced in a study of T cells in Graves' hyperthyroidism and ophthalmopathy. From RNA transcripts, TCR beta CDR3 regions were amplified. The TCR CDR3 first-round RT-PCR relied on the HTBI primer set. TCRdb ran MiXCR on the multiplex PCR reads and lists one entry per CDR3 protein. Of around 200,000 distinct CDR3 sequences listed, over 15% are singletons. Sequenced: blood. These receptors originate from a woman between 45 and 65 years old with Graves' hyperthyroidism.

This rearrangement joins TRBV2 to TRBJ1-2, with 9 nucleotides matching TRBD1. Looked up from germline, CDR1 is SNHLY and CDR2 is FYNNEI. Trimming took 6 bases from V and 5 from J; bases not matched to a gene: 7. The CDR3 has 14 amino acids. The CDR3 is CASRPGQGFYGYTF. The DNA of the CDR3 is TGTGCCAGCAGACCGGGACAGGGTTTTTATGGCTACACCTTC. The whole variable domain, remainder taken from reference TRBV2 and TRBJ1-2, is EPEVTQTPSHQVTQMGQEVILRCVPISNHLYFYWYRQILGQKVEFLVSFYNNEISEKSEIFDDQFSVERPDGSNFTLKIRSTKLEDSAMYFCASRPGQGFYGYTFGSGTRLTVV.

In this sample, this clonotype turned up many times. This chain links TRBV19 with TRBJ1-5; 7 bases are shared with TRBD1. Germline CDR1 reads LNHDA; CDR2 reads SQIVND (reference sequence). Germline trimming cut 3 bases from V and 7 bases from J; bases unmatched to any gene: 9. This CDR3 has 15 residues. Here the CDR3 reads CASSIAGGTGQPQHF. CDR3 DNA: TGTGCCAGTAGTATCGCAGGGGGAACTGGGCAGCCCCAGCATTTT.

The chain employs TRBV4-1 and TRBJ2-1; weak D call: TRBD1 (6 bases). Trimming pared 3 bases from V and 4 bases from J, leaving 7 bases between. Germline loops: CDR1 MGHRA, CDR2 YSYEKL. CDR3 length: 13 residues. CDR3 in amino acids: CASSHRGYNEQFF. The CDR3 bases are TGCGCCAGCAGCCACAGGGGATACAATGAGCAGTTCTTC.

This clonotype was counted many times. The rearrangement joins TRBV5-1 to TRBJ1-1, with TRBD1 identical over 7 bases. The CDR3 totals 15 residues. The ends lost 0 bases at V and 7 bases at J; junction bases unmatched: 9. Germline values: CDR1 SGHRS, CDR2 YFSETQ. CDR3 sequence reads: CASSLESGGMSEAFF. The CDR3 bases are TGCGCCAGCAGCTTGGAGTCAGGGGGTATGAGTGAAGCTTTCTTT.

This clonotype was observed many times. The chain is built from TRBV5-4 and TRBJ1-2; TRBD1 matches at 10 bases. Germline loops: CDR1 SGHNT, CDR2 YYREEE (reference sequence). Trimming took 3 bases from V and 8 from J; bases not matched to a gene: 4. The length of the CDR3 is 13 residues. CDR3 DNA: TGTGCCAGCAGCTGGACAGGGGGATGGGGCTACACCTTC. As protein: CASSWTGGWGYTF.

This clonotype appeared many times. The chain recombines TRBV25-1 with TRBJ1-2; 7 bases map to TRBD1. Trimming at V came to 1 base and at J to 7 bases, leaving 3 bases not matched to a gene. The CDR3 has 13 residues. CDR1 is MGHDK and CDR2 is SYGVNS in the germline V gene. The CDR3 loop reads CASSEWTGGGYTF. The CDR3 nucleotides read TGTGCCAGCAGTGAATGGACAGGAGGTGGCTACACCTTC.

This clonotype was detected ten times or more. The J gene is TRBJ1-1, the V gene TRBV7-9; D remains ambiguous. The V end lost 5 bases, the J end lost 0 bases, and 7 bases lay between the germline ends. The CDR3 contains 13 residues. Germline CDR1 reads SEHNR; CDR2 reads FQNEAQ (reference sequence). The CDR3 DNA reads as TGTGCCAGCAGCCATATTATGAACACTGAAGCTTTCTTT. It specifies CASSHIMNTEAFF.

This clonotype turned up a few times. V gene TRBV14 combines with J gene TRBJ2-2; 9 nucleotides match TRBD1. Trimming took 7 bases from V and 7 from J; bases not matched to a gene: 13. Germline loops: CDR1 SGHDN, CDR2 FVKESK. This CDR3 has 16 residues. The CDR3 sequence: CASKIRDREHIGELFF. CDR3 in DNA: TGTGCCAGCAAAATCCGGGACAGGGAGCACATCGGGGAGCTGTTTTTT.

This clonotype was seen repeatedly, ten times or more. The V and J genes are TRBV18 and TRBJ1-1; 10 bases match TRBD1. Per the germline V gene, CDR1 is KGHSH and CDR2 is LQKENI. V shed 5 bases, J shed 6 bases, and the junction held 6 bases outside the gene matches. CDR3 length: 14 amino acids. CDR3 in amino acids: CASSTDRGYPEAFF. As DNA, the CDR3 is TGTGCCAGCTCAACGGACAGGGGGTACCCTGAAGCTTTCTTT.

The sample holds many counts of this clonotype. It may be a read error: a sequence one base away is much more abundant. The chain employs TRBV12-3 or TRBV12-4 and TRBJ1-3; D is ambiguous. The CDR3 sequence is 14 residues long. The CDR3 DNA reads TGTGCCAGCAGTTTACAAGGATTTGGAACCACCATATATTTT. It yields the protein CASSLQGFGTTIYF.

This clonotype has a count of ten or more. The J gene is TRBJ1-6, the V gene TRBV7-6, with D possibly matching TRBD1 (5 bases). Trimming shortened V by 4 bases and J by 7 bases, and 14 bases separated the two germline ends. Germline V gene sequence: CDR1 SGHVS, CDR2 FNYEAQ. This CDR3 has 15 residues. The chain's CDR3 is CASSSLGVGNSPLHF. Written as DNA, the CDR3 is TGTGCCAGCAGCTCCCTAGGGGTTGGGAATTCACCCCTCCACTTT.

This clonotype was seen a handful of times. The chain employs TRBV20-1 and TRBJ1-6, with D unresolved. The ends were cut back, 0 bases at V and 6 bases at J, with 9 bases in the middle. The CDR3 runs 14 residues. Germline V gives CDR1 DFQATT, CDR2 SNEGSKA (reference sequence). The CDR3 DNA is TGCAGTGCTAGAGACAGGCAAACTAATTCACCCCTCCACTTT. The encoded protein is CSARDRQTNSPLHF.

The chain joins TRBV19 to TRBJ1-3, with D unresolved. Germline loops: CDR1 LNHDA, CDR2 SQIVND (reference sequence). V was cut by 9 bases and J by 2 bases, with 20 bases left in between. The length of the CDR3 is 16 residues. CDR3 region: CASRRSNAPTGNTIYF. Written as DNA, the CDR3 is TGTGCCAGCCGTCGTAGCAATGCACCGACTGGAAACACCATATATTTT.

This clonotype was picked up many times. The CDR3 sequence is CASRLRQGGDYGYTF. DNA for the CDR3: TGTGCCAGCAGATTAAGACAGGGAGGCGACTATGGCTACACCTTC. The chain joins TRBV2 to TRBJ1-2, with 7 positions matching TRBD1. This CDR3 region has 15 residues. Germline CDR1 reads SNHLY; CDR2 reads FYNNEI. Trimming removed 6 bases from V and 3 bases from J; junction bases left unmatched: 10. The full variable domain, completed using reference TRBV2 and TRBJ1-2, is EPEVTQTPSHQVTQMGQEVILRCVPISNHLYFYWYRQILGQKVEFLVSFYNNEISEKSEIFDDQFSVERPDGSNFTLKIRSTKLEDSAMYFCASRLRQGGDYGYTFGSGTRLTVV.

The sample holds many counts of this clonotype. DNA for the CDR3: TGTGCCAGCAGTGGGACAGGGCAAGAGCAGTACTTC. This codes for CASSGTGQEQYF. This chain connects TRBV25-1 to TRBJ2-7; 8 bases fit TRBD1. V was clipped by 4 bases and J by 7 bases; unmatched bases: 3. Germline V gene sequence: CDR1 MGHDK, CDR2 SYGVNS. There are 12 residues in the CDR3.

This clonotype was detected ten times or more. J is TRBJ2-3 and V is TRBV28; 15 bases match TRBD2. Trimming at V came to 6 bases and at J to 6 bases, leaving 16 bases not matched to a gene. Per germline, CDR1 MDHEN and CDR2 SYDVKM. This CDR3 is built from 19 residues. The CDR3: CASSPGTSGGPNPPDTQYF. The CDR3 DNA reads as TGTGCCAGCAGCCCCGGGACTAGCGGGGGGCCCAACCCCCCCGATACGCAGTATTTT.

This clonotype was seen ten or more times. The chain combines TRBV6-1 with TRBJ2-1, with 10 bases fitting TRBD1. Losses at the gene ends were 7 bases for V and 3 bases for J; bases not matched to a gene: 6. The CDR3 loop spans 15 amino acids. In germline, CDR1 is MNHNS, CDR2 SASEGT. The CDR3 is CASKTGTGVYNEQFF. The CDR3 DNA reads as TGTGCCAGCAAAACCGGGACAGGGGTCTACAATGAGCAGTTCTTC.

The table lists this clonotype with many counts. The chain couples TRBV2 to TRBJ1-2; no reliable D call. Germline CDR1 and CDR2: SNHLY and FYNNEI. V lost 3 bases to trimming and J lost 6 bases, with 8 bases between them. This CDR3 has 12 amino acids. The CDR3, as DNA: TGTGCCAGCAGTGACTGGCCTAATGGCTACACCTTC. Translation gives CASSDWPNGYTF.

This clonotype showed up many times. V and J are TRBV6-2 or TRBV6-3 and TRBJ2-3; TRBD2 aligns across 12 bases. The germline V gene has CDR1 MNHEY and CDR2 SVGEGT. The CDR3 is made up of 17 amino acids. Trimming at V came to 6 bases and at J to 2 bases, leaving 9 bases not matched to a gene. For the CDR3, the DNA is TGTGCCAGCAGAAGAAGACTAGCGGGGGAGAACACAGATACGCAGTATTTT. It encodes CASRRRLAGENTDTQYF.

This clonotype was recorded many times. The V gene is TRBV20-1, the J gene TRBJ1-1, with a possible D match to TRBD1 (6 bases). CDR1 is DFQATT and CDR2 is SNEGSKA in the germline V gene (reference sequence). The V gene lost 2 bases and the J gene lost 3 bases, with 13 bases spanning the gap. The CDR3 contains 14 residues. CDR3 amino acids: CSARIPTGYTEAFF. In DNA form, the CDR3 reads TGCAGTGCTAGAATACCTACAGGGTACACTGAAGCTTTCTTT.

This clonotype was detected a few times. It may be a read error: a sequence one base away is much more abundant. The chain employs TRBV6-2 or TRBV6-3 and TRBJ1-6; a possible D gene is TRBD1 (6 bases). CDR1 is MNHEY, CDR2 SVGEGT, per germline. This CDR3 has 14 residues. Trimming removed 4 bases from V and 7 bases from J, with 11 bases in between. CDR3 nucleotides: TGTGCCAGCAGTTTCCGGGGGGCGAATTCACCCCTCCACTTT. Amino acids: CASSFRGANSPLHF.

This clonotype came up many times. This chain links TRBV7-9 with TRBJ1-2, with D unresolved. The CDR3 contains 12 residues. Germline CDR1 SEHNR, CDR2 FQNEAQ (reference sequence). Trimming removed 5 bases from V and 4 bases from J, with 8 bases in between. CDR3 loop: CASSVAGYGYTF. For the CDR3, the DNA is TGTGCCAGCAGCGTTGCAGGCTATGGCTACACCTTC.

This clonotype has at least ten counts. CDR3 amino acids: CASSDRGQMNTEAFF. In DNA form, the CDR3 reads TGTGCCAGCAGCGACAGGGGCCAGATGAACACTGAAGCTTTCTTT. The chain carries TRBV2 and TRBJ1-1; 8 bases match TRBD1. CDR3 length equals 15 residues. Germline trimming cut 6 bases from V and 0 bases from J; bases unmatched to any gene: 6. Germline V lookup: CDR1 SNHLY, CDR2 FYNNEI. Complete variable domain (other parts from reference TRBV2 and TRBJ1-1): EPEVTQTPSHQVTQMGQEVILRCVPISNHLYFYWYRQILGQKVEFLVSFYNNEISEKSEIFDDQFSVERPDGSNFTLKIRSTKLEDSAMYFCASSDRGQMNTEAFFGQGTRLTVV.

This clonotype was observed many times. The chain is built from TRBV12-3 or TRBV12-4 and TRBJ2-3; 9 bases line up with TRBD1. There are 14 residues in the CDR3. The V segment lost 6 bases and the J segment 5 bases; nucleotides outside the gene matches: 6. The CDR3 region is CASRDRGSGDTQYF. In DNA, the CDR3 is TGTGCCAGCAGAGACAGGGGGTCGGGAGATACGCAGTATTTT.

This clonotype was found many times. The chain links TRBV7-9 to TRBJ1-1; a possible D gene is TRBD1 (5 bases). Germline CDR1 and CDR2: SEHNR and FQNEAQ (reference sequence). The CDR3 sequence is 13 residues long. Trimming cost V 0 bases and J 11 bases, with 13 bases left between them. The CDR3 loop reads CASSLAGDLGAFF. The CDR3 bases are TGTGCCAGCAGCTTAGCGGGGGACCTTGGGGCTTTCTTT.